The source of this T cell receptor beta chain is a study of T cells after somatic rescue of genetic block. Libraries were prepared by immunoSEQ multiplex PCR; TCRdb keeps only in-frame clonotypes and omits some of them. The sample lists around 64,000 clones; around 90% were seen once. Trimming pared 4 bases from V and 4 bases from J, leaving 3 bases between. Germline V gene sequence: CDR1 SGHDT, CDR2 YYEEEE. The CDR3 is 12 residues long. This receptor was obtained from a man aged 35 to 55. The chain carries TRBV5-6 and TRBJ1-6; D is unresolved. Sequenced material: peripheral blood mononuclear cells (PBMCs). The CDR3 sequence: CASSSYNSPLHF. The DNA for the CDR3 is TGTGCCAGCAGCAGTTATAATTCACCCCTCCACTTT.